The clone carrying this TCR beta chain was counted many times. What it recognizes is unknown. This entry belongs to a study of blood T cells in healthy people across ages. Alongside a J-beta primer mix, a sample-barcoded 5' primer served in a second PCR lasting roughly 7 to 11 cycles. TCRdb itself ran the 5' RACE reads through MiXCR, one entry per CDR3 protein. The sample carries about 930,000 distinct CDR3 sequences, around 29% recorded once. V dropped 3 bases and J dropped 0 bases, with 10 bases sitting between them. Germline V gives CDR1 DFQATT, CDR2 SNEGSKA (reference sequence). The CDR3 covers 14 residues. Whole-study findings and limits: Measured against age, TCR beta diversity per million T cells decreased in a roughly linear manner.

These data are also associated with another study on T cells of mothers and their children.

Sequencing used blood. The gene calls are TRBV20-1 and TRBJ2-3; a weak D match, TRBD2 (6 bases). This sequence originates from a woman in her thirties or forties in good health. DNA for the CDR3: TGCAGTGCTAGGCCGGGACTCAGCACAGATACGCAGTATTTT. As protein: CSARPGLSTDTQYF.